This T cell receptor (beta chain) was captured by sequencing in a study of blood T cells in healthy people across ages. Study-wide results and limits: Investigators treated diversity estimates from one million T cells as underestimates. Relative to aged donors, long-lived donors carried more naive CD4+ cells and displayed higher diversity.

Germline V lookup: CDR1 MDHEN, CDR2 SYDVKM. The CDR3 contains 14 residues. V was trimmed by 3 bases and J by 4 bases, leaving 12 bases between them. This clonotype occurred once. Its antigen is unknown. With a J-beta primer mix and a sample-barcoded 5' primer, a second PCR ran 7 to 11 cycles. Each cDNA was tagged by a template-switch adaptor containing 12 random nucleotides. In TCRdb, the 5' RACE reads were re-called with MiXCR into one record per CDR3 protein. The repertoire holds about 580,000 distinct CDR3 sequences, with less than 60% as singletons. This sequence originates from a man of 80 years or more in good health. The chain couples TRBV28 to TRBJ1-2; no definite D call. Sequencing was carried out using blood. The chain's CDR3 is CASSLGQIFYGYTF. The CDR3 nucleotides read TGTGCCAGCAGTTTGGGCCAGATCTTCTATGGCTACACCTTC.